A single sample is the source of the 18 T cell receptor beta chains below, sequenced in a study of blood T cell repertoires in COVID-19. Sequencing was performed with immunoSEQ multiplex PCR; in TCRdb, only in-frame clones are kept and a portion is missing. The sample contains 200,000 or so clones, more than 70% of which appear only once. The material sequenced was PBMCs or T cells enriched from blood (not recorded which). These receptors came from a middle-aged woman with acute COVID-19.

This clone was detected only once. The CDR3 DNA sequence: TGCAGCGGGGCGTGGGACACTGAAGCTTTCTTT. Residues: CSGAWDTEAFF. The rearrangement uses TRBV29-1 and TRBJ1-1; the D is unclear. The V and J ends lost 7 bases and 3 bases respectively, with 9 bases between them. Germline lookup yields CDR1 SQVTM and CDR2 ANQGSEA. The CDR3 consists of 11 residues.

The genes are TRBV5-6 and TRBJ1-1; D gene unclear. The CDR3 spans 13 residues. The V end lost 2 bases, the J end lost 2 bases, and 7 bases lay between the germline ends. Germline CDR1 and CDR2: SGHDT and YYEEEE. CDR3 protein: CASSLERNTEAFF. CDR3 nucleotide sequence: TGTGCCAGCAGCTTAGAGAGAAACACTGAAGCTTTCTTT.

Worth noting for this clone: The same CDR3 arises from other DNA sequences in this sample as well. The CDR3 sequence: CASSYGSSGNTIYF. As DNA, the CDR3 is TGTGCCAGCAGTTACGGGAGCTCTGGAAACACCATATATTTT. V usage is TRBV6-5 and J usage is TRBJ1-3; D not certain. The CDR3 loop spans 14 amino acids. The V gene's germline CDR1 is MNHEY and CDR2 SVGAGI. The V end lost 2 bases, the J end lost 0 bases, and 5 bases lay between the germline ends.

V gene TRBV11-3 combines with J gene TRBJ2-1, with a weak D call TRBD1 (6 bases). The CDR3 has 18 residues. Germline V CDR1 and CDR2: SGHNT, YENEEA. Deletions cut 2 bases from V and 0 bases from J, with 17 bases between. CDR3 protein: CASSLWLGGRDSYNEQFF. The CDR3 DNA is TGTGCCAGCAGCTTATGGTTAGGGGGACGGGACTCCTACAATGAGCAGTTCTTC.

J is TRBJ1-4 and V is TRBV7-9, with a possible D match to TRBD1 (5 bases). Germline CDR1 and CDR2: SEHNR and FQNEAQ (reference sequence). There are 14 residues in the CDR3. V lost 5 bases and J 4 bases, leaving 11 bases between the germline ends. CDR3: CASSLRGGNEKLFF. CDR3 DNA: TGTGCCAGCAGCCTAAGGGGAGGTAATGAAAAACTGTTTTTT.

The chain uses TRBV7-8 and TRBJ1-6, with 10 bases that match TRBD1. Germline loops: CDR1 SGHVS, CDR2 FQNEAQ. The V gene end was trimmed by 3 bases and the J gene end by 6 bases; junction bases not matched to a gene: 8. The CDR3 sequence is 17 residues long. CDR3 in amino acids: CASSLGGTGDFNSPLHF. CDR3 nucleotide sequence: TGTGCCAGCAGCTTGGGAGGGACAGGGGATTTTAATTCACCCCTCCACTTT.

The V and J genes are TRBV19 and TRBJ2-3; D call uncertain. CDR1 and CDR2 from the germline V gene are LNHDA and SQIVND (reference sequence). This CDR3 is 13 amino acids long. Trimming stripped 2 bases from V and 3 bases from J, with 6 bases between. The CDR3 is CASSIPGTDTQYF. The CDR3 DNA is TGTGCCAGTAGTATACCCGGGACAGATACGCAGTATTTT.

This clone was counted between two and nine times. In DNA, the CDR3 is TGTGCCAGCAGCCCTGCCCGGGACAGGATCTCCTACGAGCAGTACTTC. It translates to CASSPARDRISYEQYF. The rearrangement joins TRBV11-2 to TRBJ2-7, with TRBD1 matching 8 bases. The CDR3 length is 16 residues. The germline CDR1 and CDR2 sequences are SGHAT and FQNNGV. The V gene end was trimmed by 5 bases and the J gene end by 0 bases; junction bases not matched to a gene: 9.

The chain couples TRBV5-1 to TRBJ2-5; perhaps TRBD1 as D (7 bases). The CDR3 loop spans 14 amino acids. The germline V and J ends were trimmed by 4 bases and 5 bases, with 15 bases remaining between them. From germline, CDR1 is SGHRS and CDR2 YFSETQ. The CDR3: CASSPRSGGETQYF. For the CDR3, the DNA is TGCGCCAGCAGCCCTCGCTCAGGGGGGGAGACCCAGTACTTC.

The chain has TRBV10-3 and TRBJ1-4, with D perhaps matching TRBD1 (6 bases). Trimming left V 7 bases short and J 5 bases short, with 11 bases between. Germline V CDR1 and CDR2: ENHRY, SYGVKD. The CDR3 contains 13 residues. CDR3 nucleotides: TGTGCCATCACAGGGGACCTGAATGAAAAACTGTTTTTT. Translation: CAITGDLNEKLFF.

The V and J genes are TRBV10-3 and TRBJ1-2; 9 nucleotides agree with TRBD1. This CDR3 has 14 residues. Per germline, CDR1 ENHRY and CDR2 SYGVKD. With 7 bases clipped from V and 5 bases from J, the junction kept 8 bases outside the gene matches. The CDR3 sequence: CAITRTGEGYGYTF. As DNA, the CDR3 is TGTGCCATCACCCGGACAGGGGAAGGGTATGGCTACACCTTC.

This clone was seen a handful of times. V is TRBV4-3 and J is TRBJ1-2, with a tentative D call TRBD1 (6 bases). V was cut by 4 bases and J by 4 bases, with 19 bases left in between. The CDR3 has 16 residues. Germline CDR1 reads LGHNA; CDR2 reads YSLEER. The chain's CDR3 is CASSLRQASTSYGYTF. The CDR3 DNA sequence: TGCGCCAGCAGCCTCCGACAGGCTAGTACGTCCTATGGCTACACCTTC.

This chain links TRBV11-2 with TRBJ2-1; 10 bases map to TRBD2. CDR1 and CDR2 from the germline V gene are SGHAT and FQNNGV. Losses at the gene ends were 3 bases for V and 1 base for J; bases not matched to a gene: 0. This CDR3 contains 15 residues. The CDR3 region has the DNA TGTGCCAGCAGCTTTAGCGGGAGGTCCTACAATGAGCAGTTCTTC. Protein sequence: CASSFSGRSYNEQFF.

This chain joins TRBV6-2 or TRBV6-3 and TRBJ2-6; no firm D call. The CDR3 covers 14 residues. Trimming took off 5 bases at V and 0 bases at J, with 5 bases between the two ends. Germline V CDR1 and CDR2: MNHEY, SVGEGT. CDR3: CASSRGSGANVLTF. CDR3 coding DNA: TGTGCCAGCAGTCGAGGCTCTGGGGCCAACGTCCTGACTTTC.

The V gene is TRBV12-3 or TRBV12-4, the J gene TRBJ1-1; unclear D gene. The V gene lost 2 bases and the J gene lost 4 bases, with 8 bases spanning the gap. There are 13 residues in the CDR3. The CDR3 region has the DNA TGTGCCAGCAGTTTAAAGCGGGTCACTGAAGCTTTCTTT. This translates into CASSLKRVTEAFF.

CDR3 bases: TGTGCCAGCAGTGAACCCAGGGGTATGACGGGCACTGAAGCTTTCTTT. Amino acid sequence: CASSEPRGMTGTEAFF. V and J are TRBV6-1 and TRBJ1-1; TRBD1 might be the D (6 bases). The CDR3 runs to 16 residues. CDR1 and CDR2 from the germline V gene are MNHNS and SASEGT. The V and J ends lost 2 bases and 4 bases respectively, with 17 bases between them.

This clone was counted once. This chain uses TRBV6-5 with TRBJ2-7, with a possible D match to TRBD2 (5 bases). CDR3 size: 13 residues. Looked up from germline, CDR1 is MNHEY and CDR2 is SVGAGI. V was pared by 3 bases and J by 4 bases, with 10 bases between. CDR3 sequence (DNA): TGTGCCAGCAGTTATGAGGGAGTATACGAGCAGTACGTC. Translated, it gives CASSYEGVYEQYV.

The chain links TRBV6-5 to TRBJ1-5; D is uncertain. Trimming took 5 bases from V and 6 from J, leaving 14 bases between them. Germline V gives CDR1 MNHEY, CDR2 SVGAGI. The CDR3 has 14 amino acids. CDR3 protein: CASSPGLLVQPQHF. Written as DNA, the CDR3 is TGTGCCAGCAGTCCAGGTCTTTTGGTTCAGCCCCAGCATTTT.